The next 10 T cell receptor beta chains were all read from a single sample in a study of human T cells and chemical hapten exposure. One entry per CDR3 protein results from TCRdb running MiXCR on the RACE reads. The repertoire holds roughly 100,000 distinct CDR3 sequences, with roughly 10% as singletons. Noted time point: pre-sensitization, week 0. The treatment denotes: therapeutic diphenylcyclopropenone sensitization with weekly scalp DPC. Sequences were derived from whole blood, sampled in connection with sensitization to the hapten diphenylcyclopropenone (DPC). The receptors shown here come from a woman aged 60-70 years with alopecia areata. Some clones in this sample may be carry-over from other donors' samples.

This clonotype turned up a few times. The rearrangement links TRBV15 to TRBJ2-3; 7 bases map to TRBD2. CDR3 length: 17 residues. CDR1 is LNHNV and CDR2 is YYDKDF in the germline V gene (reference sequence). Trimming cost V 3 bases and J 2 bases; bases outside gene matches: 11. The CDR3 reads CATSSFNGGGDTDTQYF. In nucleotides, the CDR3 is TGTGCCACCAGCAGCTTCAATGGGGGGGGAGACACAGATACGCAGTATTTT.

In this sample, this clonotype turned up many times. This rearrangement joins TRBV18 to TRBJ2-5, with D unclear. Trimming took off 0 bases at V and 1 base at J, with 9 bases between the two ends. This CDR3 has 15 amino acids. Per germline, CDR1 KGHSH and CDR2 LQKENI. CDR3 nucleotides: TGTGCCAGCTCACCACCGGGCCTCCCCCAAGAGACCCAGTACTTC. Its translation: CASSPPGLPQETQYF.

Ten or more counts support this clonotype. The chain has TRBV6-5 and TRBJ2-3; D ambiguous. This CDR3 contains 14 residues. Trimming pared 2 bases from V and 2 bases from J, leaving 8 bases between. The germline gives CDR1 MNHEY, CDR2 SVGAGI. The CDR3 sequence: CASSYRRDTDTQYF. CDR3 bases: TGTGCCAGCAGTTACCGGAGAGACACAGATACGCAGTATTTT.

This clonotype has at least ten counts. This chain links TRBV15 with TRBJ2-1; 10 positions match TRBD1. The CDR3 has 14 residues. CDR1 is LNHNV and CDR2 is YYDKDF in the germline V gene (reference sequence). Trimming removed 3 bases from V and 9 bases from J; junction bases left unmatched: 5. This CDR3 is CATSRGQGIREQFF. The CDR3 DNA sequence: TGTGCCACCAGCAGGGGACAGGGGATCCGTGAGCAGTTCTTC.

There are many counts of this clonotype. This chain links TRBV10-3 with TRBJ2-7; D not resolved. This CDR3 has 13 amino acids. Per germline, CDR1 ENHRY and CDR2 SYGVKD. V lost 6 bases and J lost 2, with 11 bases in between. The CDR3 protein is CAIRTDDAYEQYF. The CDR3 DNA is TGTGCCATCAGAACAGATGACGCCTACGAGCAGTACTTC.

V and J are TRBV20-1 and TRBJ2-7; TRBD1 matches 7 bases. The CDR3 covers 13 residues. Looked up from germline, CDR1 is DFQATT and CDR2 is SNEGSKA (reference sequence). Trimming cost V 7 bases and J 1 base; bases outside gene matches: 7. Here the CDR3 reads CSVNRGRSYEQYF. The CDR3 nucleotides are TGCAGTGTAAACAGGGGCCGATCCTACGAGCAGTACTTC.

This clonotype was detected many times. CDR3: CASSPGRGAYNEQFF. For the CDR3, the DNA is TGTGCCAGCAGCCCGGGGCGGGGGGCCTACAATGAGCAGTTCTTC. The chain carries TRBV3-1 and TRBJ2-1, with 8 bases fitting TRBD2. V was clipped by 4 bases and J by 2 bases; unmatched bases: 4. The CDR3 contains 15 residues. Germline CDR1 is LGHDT and CDR2 is YNNKEL (reference sequence).

This clonotype came up many times. The chain has TRBV6-2 or TRBV6-3 and TRBJ2-2; perhaps TRBD2 as D (5 bases). The CDR3 totals 15 residues. With 6 bases removed from V and 5 bases from J, the gap between germline ends came to 16 bases. The germline CDR1 and CDR2 sequences are MNHEY and SVGEGT. This CDR3 is CASRPERTPTGELFF. Written as DNA, the CDR3 is TGTGCCAGCAGACCTGAGCGGACCCCTACCGGGGAGCTGTTTTTT.

This chain joins TRBV5-6 and TRBJ1-5; TRBD1 matches at 7 bases. The V gene end was trimmed by 4 bases and the J gene end by 1 base; junction bases not matched to a gene: 8. Germline V gives CDR1 SGHDT, CDR2 YYEEEE. The CDR3 loop spans 16 amino acids. Here the CDR3 reads CASSLRGENSNQPQHF. The CDR3 DNA reads TGTGCCAGCAGCCTCAGGGGGGAGAACAGCAATCAGCCCCAGCATTTT.

This clonotype was recorded many times. The rearrangement links TRBV29-1 to TRBJ1-2; D call uncertain. The CDR3 sequence is 12 residues long. Per the germline V gene, CDR1 is SQVTM and CDR2 is ANQGSEA. The V end was cut by 7 bases, the J end by 4 bases, with 13 bases between. In DNA form, the CDR3 reads TGCAGCGCAAAAACAGCAATCTATGGCTACACCTTC. Its translation: CSAKTAIYGYTF.